This T cell receptor (beta chain) was profiled in a study of shared clonotypes between healthy human individuals. Overall study context: A couple of women and a few men aged 18 to 49 made up the donors.

A word on this clone: Its specificity is not known. Other DNA sequences in the same sample also yield this CDR3.

The CDR3 consists of 15 residues. Germline lookup yields CDR1 SGDLS and CDR2 YYNGEE. The V gene lost 0 bases and the J gene lost 0 bases, with 7 bases spanning the gap. Generated by immunoSEQ multiplex PCR, the TCRdb table keeps only in-frame clones and is missing some. The sample contains 600,000 to 750,000 clones, approximately 77% of which appear only once. Study-wide findings and caveats: The sharing of about 5% of naive CD4 clonotypes was seen across a handful of donors.

Material for sequencing was memory CD4+ T cells sorted from blood. Regarding subset: CD45RA-negative fraction. The chain joins TRBV9 to TRBJ2-1, with unresolved D. The receptor was isolated from a woman aged 25 to 39 in good health. CDR3 residues: CASSVGLSSYNEQFF. The CDR3 DNA is TGTGCCAGCAGCGTAGGGCTTTCCTCCTACAATGAGCAGTTCTTC.